Listed below are T cell receptor beta chains from one sample, sequenced in a study of beta chain features in type 1 diabetes. Sequencing used immunoSEQ multiplex PCR; TCRdb keeps in-frame clones, though not all of them. The sample consists of some 230,000 clones, 7.5% to 10% of them appearing once. Material for sequencing was naive CD4+ T cells from blood. All receptors derive from a woman aged 18-35 years in good health. The CDR3 runs from the conserved cysteine through the conserved F or W. D genes are given only for firm matches. For some rows the clone size is stated as once, few or many, or as a class when expanded; others skip it.

v_gene	d_gene	j_gene	abundance	CDR3aa	CDR3nt
TRBV28	-	TRBJ2-5	few	CASSFPVAVEETQYF	TGTGCCAGCAGTTTTCCAGTGGCAGTCGAAGAGACCCAGTACTTC
TRBV2	TRBD1	TRBJ1-5	-	CASRDLGTDYSNQPQHF	TGTGCCAGCAGGGACCTAGGGACAGATTATAGCAATCAGCCCCAGCATTTT
TRBV30	-	TRBJ2-6	many	CAWRSSGANVLTF	TGTGCCTGGAGGAGCTCTGGGGCCAACGTCCTGACTTTC
TRBV28	TRBD2	TRBJ2-1	-	CAIGTGGYNEQFF	TGTGCCATTGGTACGGGAGGGTACAATGAGCAGTTCTTC
TRBV2	-	TRBJ2-3	many	CASSEYEGRQYF	TGTGCCAGCAGTGAATATGAGGGTAGGCAGTATTTT
TRBV5-4	-	TRBJ2-1	few	CASSFGEAYNEQFF	TGTGCCAGCAGCTTTGGAGAGGCCTACAATGAGCAGTTCTTC
TRBV18	-	TRBJ1-5	few	CASSPQRLGQPQHF	TGTGCCAGCTCACCACAGAGGCTCGGGCAGCCCCAGCATTTT
TRBV28	TRBD1	TRBJ1-4	-	CASSLGQGVIPEKLFF	TGTGCCAGCAGTTTGGGACAGGGCGTAATCCCGGAAAAACTGTTTTTT
TRBV7-9	-	TRBJ2-7	few	CASSFSGLSSYEQYF	TGTGCCAGCAGCTTCAGCGGCCTAAGCTCCTACGAGCAGTACTTC
TRBV14	TRBD1	TRBJ2-7	-	CASSQDRTGGKDEQYF	TGTGCCAGCAGCCAGGATAGGACAGGGGGCAAGGACGAGCAGTACTTC
TRBV18	TRBD2	TRBJ2-5	-	CASSPPSGAETQYF	TGTGCCAGCTCACCACCGAGCGGGGCCGAGACCCAGTACTTC
TRBV30	-	TRBJ2-5	few	CAWSVELEVPLNF	TGTGCCTGGAGTGTAGAACTAGAAGTCCCTTTAAACTTC
TRBV18	TRBD1	TRBJ2-7	few	CASSNYGTGTREQYF	TGTGCCAGCTCAAACTACGGGACAGGGACCCGCGAGCAGTACTTC
TRBV30	-	TRBJ1-4	-	CAWSVTGEKLFF	TGTGCCTGGAGTGTAACGGGGGAAAAACTGTTTTTT
TRBV7-9	-	TRBJ1-4	few	CASNAVANEKLFF	TGTGCCAGCAATGCGGTGGCTAATGAAAAACTGTTTTTT
TRBV2	-	TRBJ1-2	few	CASRPDTLGYGYTF	TGTGCCAGCAGACCGGACACCCTCGGCTATGGCTACACCTTC
TRBV5-1	-	TRBJ1-1	-	CASSLGQPSGAFF	TGCGCCAGCAGCTTAGGACAGCCCTCGGGAGCTTTCTTT
TRBV14	TRBD1	TRBJ1-1	few	CASSQVRGAGGTEAFF	TGTGCCAGCAGCCAAGTTAGGGGGGCAGGGGGCACTGAAGCTTTCTTT
TRBV25-1	-	TRBJ1-4	few	CASSEQGDEKLFF	TGTGCCAGCAGTGAACAGGGTGACGAAAAACTGTTTTTT
TRBV9	TRBD1	TRBJ1-6	-	CASSAGQANSPLHF	TGTGCCAGCAGCGCAGGACAGGCTAATTCACCCCTCCACTTT
TRBV7-3	-	TRBJ2-3	few	CASSLGLRDTQYF	TGTGCCAGCAGCTTAGGGCTCCGGGATACGCAGTATTTT
TRBV7-6	-	TRBJ2-3	few	CASSLAPVVRDTQYF	TGTGCCAGCAGCTTAGCGCCAGTGGTCCGAGATACGCAGTATTTT
TRBV18	-	TRBJ2-1	-	CASSGQIFLNEQFF	TGTGCCAGCTCTGGACAGATATTTTTAAATGAGCAGTTCTTC
TRBV10-3	TRBD1	TRBJ2-1	-	CAIRETGVSYNEQFF	TGTGCCATCAGAGAGACAGGGGTGTCCTACAATGAGCAGTTCTTC
TRBV6-1	-	TRBJ2-1	-	CASSGRQGGEQFF	TGTGCCAGCAGTGGGAGACAGGGAGGTGAGCAGTTCTTC
TRBV18	TRBD1	TRBJ1-2	few	CASSSGQGDYGYTF	TGTGCCAGCTCGTCTGGACAGGGCGACTATGGCTACACCTTC
TRBV28	-	TRBJ1-1	-	CASSPRQKAFF	TGTGCCAGCAGTCCCCGACAGAAAGCTTTCTTT
TRBV6-5	-	TRBJ2-7	few	CASSRARDEQYF	TGTGCCAGCAGTCGCGCGAGGGACGAGCAGTACTTC